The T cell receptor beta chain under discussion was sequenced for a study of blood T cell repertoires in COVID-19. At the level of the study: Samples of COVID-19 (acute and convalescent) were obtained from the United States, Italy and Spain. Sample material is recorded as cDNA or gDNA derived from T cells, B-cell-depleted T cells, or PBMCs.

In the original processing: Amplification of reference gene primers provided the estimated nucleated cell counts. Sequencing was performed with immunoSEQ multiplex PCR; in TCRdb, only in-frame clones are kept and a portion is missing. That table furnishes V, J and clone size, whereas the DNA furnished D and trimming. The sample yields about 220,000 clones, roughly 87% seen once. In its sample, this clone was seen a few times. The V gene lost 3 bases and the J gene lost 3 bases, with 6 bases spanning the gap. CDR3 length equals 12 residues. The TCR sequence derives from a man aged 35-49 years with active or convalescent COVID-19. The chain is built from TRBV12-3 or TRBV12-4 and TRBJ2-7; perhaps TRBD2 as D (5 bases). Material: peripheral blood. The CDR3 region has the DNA TGTGCCAGCAGTTTGAGCGGCTACGAGCAGTACTTC. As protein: CASSLSGYEQYF.